These 30 T cell receptor beta chains were all obtained from the same sample, sequenced in a study of Tregs in tolerant kidney transplant recipients. Repertoires were generated with immunoSEQ multiplex PCR, while TCRdb's copy carries only in-frame clones and drops some. Recorded for this sample: about 11,000 clones. Recipients received nonmyeloablative bone marrow transplants from related graft donors, with transient mixed chimerism. Sequencing was performed on CD8+ T cells from blood (PBMCs), taken 24 months after the transplant. These receptors all come from a human patient who received a combined kidney and bone marrow transplant. The T cells may partly be graft donor cells.

CDR3 DNA (partial): TGCAGCGTTGAATTGGGACAGTCCTACGAG. Protein product: CSVELGQSYE. The complete CDR3 reads CSVELGQSYEQYF. The chain has TRBV29-1 and TRBJ2-7, with 7 bases that match TRBD1. Coverage ceases 3 residues before the CDR3 finishes, and the germline J gene fills in the end. Germline loops: CDR1 SQVTM, CDR2 ANQGSEA. This CDR3 comprises 13 residues. J was trimmed by 1 base and V by 2 bases; bases with no gene match: 2.

On this clone itself: The CDR3 end lies 3 residues beyond the end of the read and is filled in from the germline J gene. The rearrangement uses TRBV29-1 and TRBJ2-3; 11 bases are a match to TRBD2. The CDR3 runs to 14 residues. The J segment lost 5 bases and the V segment lost 4 bases, leaving 5 bases of the junction unmatched. CDR1 and CDR2 (germline): SQVTM, ANQGSEA. CDR3 DNA, as far as it was read: TGCAGCGTTGGGATAGCGGGAGGGCTAGATACG. Residues: CSVGIAGGLDT. The entire CDR3 protein reads CSVGIAGGLDTQYF.

Notes on this clone: From the germline J gene comes the end of the CDR3, since the read stops 3 residues before it. The V call is TRBV2, the J call TRBJ2-7, with TRBD2 identical over 11 bases. J gave up 4 bases and V 2 bases, and 4 bases lay outside the gene matches. CDR3 length equals 15 residues. Germline V gene lookup returns CDR1 SNHLY and CDR2 FYNNEI. The CDR3 region is CASSERLAGRYEQYF. The sequenced CDR3 bases are TGTGCCAGCAGTGAAAGACTAGCGGGAAGATACGAG.

In regard to this clone: The missing CDR3 end, 3 residues past where the read stops, is filled in from the germline J gene. The J gene is TRBJ1-5, the V gene TRBV19; 8 nucleotides align to TRBD1. Germline V gene sequence: CDR1 LNHDA, CDR2 SQIVND (reference sequence). This CDR3 region has 16 residues. CDR3 DNA (partial): TGTGCCAGTAGTATAGGGACAGGGCTTTTTACTTTCCCC. The encoded protein is CASSIGTGLFTFP. The whole CDR3 region reads CASSIGTGLFTFPQHF.

As regards this clone: Sequencing ends 3 residues short of the CDR3 end; the germline J gene provides the rest. The chain recombines TRBV20-1 with TRBJ2-1, with 9 bases aligning to TRBD1. V lost 0 bases and J lost 7; bases outside the gene matches: 7. The germline V gene encodes CDR1 DFQATT and CDR2 SNEGSKA (reference sequence). There are 15 residues in the CDR3. The part of the CDR3 DNA that was read is TGCAGTGCTAGAGAGTTACAGGGGGCATGGAATGAG. It is translated as CSARELQGAWNE. The entire CDR3 is CSARELQGAWNEQFF.

Points on this clone: One end of the junction varies from germline; a read error may be responsible. The sequence runs out 3 residues before the end of the CDR3; the remainder is reconstructed from the germline J gene. The chain joins TRBV6-2 or TRBV6-3 to TRBJ2-7; TRBD2 aligns across 12 bases. The CDR3 is 15 amino acids. Germline CDR1 and CDR2: MNHEY and SVGEGT. CDR3 loop: CASSYTSGRSSEQYF. The DNA read from the CDR3 is TGTGCCAGCAGTTACACTAGCGGGAGGTCCTCCGAG.

Concerning this clone itself: Sequencing ends 3 residues short of the CDR3 end; the germline J gene provides the rest. J is TRBJ2-3 and V is TRBV10-3; the match to TRBD2 covers 15 bases. Germline lookup yields CDR1 ENHRY and CDR2 SYGVKD. V dropped 2 bases and J dropped 1; count of bases not matched to a gene: 4. The CDR3 has 18 amino acids. The sequenced part of the CDR3 DNA is TGTGCCATCAGTGAGCCTGGACTAGCGGGAGGGGGCACAGATACG. This sequence encodes CAISEPGLAGGGTDT. The whole CDR3 protein reads CAISEPGLAGGGTDTQYF.

The CDR3 DNA, read in part, is TGTGCCAGCACGGCGGGGTGGGTAGATACG. As protein: CASTAGWVDT. The complete CDR3 reads CASTAGWVDTQYF. This chain links TRBV7-9 with TRBJ2-3, with TRBD2 as a possible D gene (6 bases). The read halts 3 residues ahead of the CDR3 end, with the missing end drawn from the germline J gene. Germline CDR1 reads SEHNR; CDR2 reads FQNEAQ (reference sequence). The CDR3 sequence is 13 residues long. V lost 7 bases, J lost 5 bases, and 13 bases lay in between.

Concerning this clone: The read terminates 3 residues ahead of where the CDR3 ends, so the germline J gene completes it. The chain uses TRBV29-1 and TRBJ2-7, with D possibly TRBD1 on 6 matching bases. The CDR3 contains 11 residues. CDR1 and CDR2 from the germline V gene are SQVTM and ANQGSEA. The V and J ends lost 7 bases and 2 bases respectively, with 9 bases between them. Incomplete CDR3 DNA: TGCAGCGCCCGGACAGCCTACGAG. It codes for CSARTAYE. The CDR3, in full, reads CSARTAYEQYF.

Turning to this clone: Read coverage stops 3 residues before the CDR3 terminus; the germline J gene supplies the remainder. V is TRBV5-1 and J is TRBJ2-7, with 10 bases lining up with TRBD2. V gave up 3 bases and J gave up 0 bases; unmatched junction bases: 3. Germline values: CDR1 SGHRS, CDR2 YFSETQ. The CDR3 covers 15 residues. The sequenced part of the CDR3 DNA is TGCGCCAGCAGCTCTGGACTAGCGGTCTCCTACGAG. This translates into CASSSGLAVSYE. The full CDR3 sequence reads CASSSGLAVSYEQYF.

A word on this clone: Read coverage stops 3 residues before the CDR3 terminus; the germline J gene supplies the remainder. This chain joins TRBV19 and TRBJ2-1, with a possible D match to TRBD2 (6 bases). CDR3 size: 15 residues. V lost 3 bases, J lost 8 bases, and 17 bases lay in between. Germline V gives CDR1 LNHDA, CDR2 SQIVND (reference sequence). CDR3 bases read: TGTGCCAGTAGTATGTGGGGCCCCACGGGGGATGAG. As protein: CASSMWGPTGDE. The whole CDR3 sequence is CASSMWGPTGDEQFF.

Comment on this clone: Coverage ceases 3 residues before the CDR3 finishes, and the germline J gene fills in the end. J is TRBJ1-5 and V is TRBV19; the D gene is possibly TRBD1 (5 bases). There are 16 residues in the CDR3. The V end was cut by 0 bases, the J end by 3 bases, with 12 bases between. The V gene's germline CDR1 is LNHDA and CDR2 SQIVND (reference sequence). This CDR3 is CASSIDGAGYNQPQHF. Incomplete CDR3 DNA: TGTGCCAGTAGTATAGATGGGGCAGGGTACAATCAGCCC.

Note on this clone: The DNA ends 3 residues before the CDR3 does, and the rest of the CDR3 is filled in from the germline J gene. The genes are TRBV13 and TRBJ2-7; 7 nucleotides agree with TRBD1. The CDR3 length is 14 residues. V was pared by 5 bases and J by 5 bases, with 9 bases of the junction left unmatched. The germline CDR1 and CDR2 sequences are PRHDT and FYEKMQ (reference sequence). The CDR3: CASSPGTVDDEQYF. The CDR3 bases that were read are TGTGCCAGCAGCCCGGGGACAGTAGATGACGAG.

In regard to this clone: The CDR3 is cut off 3 residues early in the read; its end comes from the germline J gene. This sequence joins TRBV7-9 and TRBJ2-7, with 9 nucleotides matching TRBD1. V lost 6 bases and J lost 4; bases outside the gene matches: 7. This CDR3 has 14 amino acids. Germline CDR1 is SEHNR and CDR2 is FQNEAQ (reference sequence). CDR3 in amino acids: CASSDRDRVYEQYF. The part of the CDR3 DNA that was read is TGTGCCAGCAGTGACCGGGACAGGGTTTACGAG.

Notes on this clone: The read comes to an end 3 residues before the CDR3 does, leaving the germline J gene to fill in the end. The V gene is TRBV19, the J gene TRBJ1-5, with D unresolved. Trimming left V 0 bases short and J 6 bases short, with 6 bases between. CDR3 length: 13 amino acids. Germline CDR1 reads LNHDA; CDR2 reads SQIVND (reference sequence). CDR3 DNA, as far as it was read: TGTGCCAGTAGTATAGAAGCTGGTCAGCCC. This sequence encodes CASSIEAGQP. The complete CDR3 reads CASSIEAGQPQHF.

As for this clone: The CDR3 end is not reached by the read, which stops 3 residues before it; the germline J gene fills it in. The chain is built from TRBV28 and TRBJ2-1; D may be TRBD2 (6 bases). Between the trimmed V and J ends, which lost 6 bases and 3 bases, there was a span of 9 bases. The CDR3 extends over 13 amino acids. The V gene's germline CDR1 is MDHEN and CDR2 SYDVKM. The DNA read from the CDR3 is TGTGCCAGCAGAGGGCGGGACTACAATGAG. Translation: CASRGRDYNE. The complete CDR3 protein is CASRGRDYNEQFF.

This chain's CDR3 is CASSEWTANEKLFF. CDR3 DNA, as far as it was read: TGTGCCAGCAGTGAGTGGACAGCCAACGAAAAA. The J gene is TRBJ1-4, the V gene TRBV2, with D perhaps TRBD1 (6 bases). Read data end 3 residues before the CDR3 end; the end is taken from the germline J gene. Germline V gene lookup returns CDR1 SNHLY and CDR2 FYNNEI. There are 14 residues in the CDR3. Trimming removed 3 bases at V and 8 bases at J, with 13 bases between.

This CDR3 reads CASSLGGAGYEQYF. The part of the CDR3 DNA that was read is TGTGCCAGTAGTTTAGGGGGCGCGGGGTACGAG. The chain carries TRBV19 and TRBJ2-7; a possible D gene is TRBD1 (7 bases). The read terminates 3 residues ahead of where the CDR3 ends, so the germline J gene completes it. V gave up 5 bases and J gave up 4 bases, with 15 bases separating them. Germline V gene sequence: CDR1 LNHDA, CDR2 SQIVND (reference sequence). The CDR3 has 14 residues.

CDR3 loop: CASSMGTGGNYGYTF. The part of the CDR3 DNA that was read is TGTGCCAGTAGTATGGGTACAGGGGGCAACTATGGC. The genes are TRBV19 and TRBJ1-2; 9 bases line up with TRBD1. The read terminates 3 residues ahead of where the CDR3 ends, so the germline J gene completes it. The CDR3 sequence is 15 residues long. Germline trimming cut 3 bases from V and 2 bases from J; bases unmatched to any gene: 4. Germline-derived CDR1 and CDR2 are LNHDA and SQIVND (reference sequence).

Regarding this clone: The read finishes 3 residues shy of the CDR3 end, and the germline J gene is used to complete it. The chain links TRBV13 to TRBJ2-7; 10 bases map to TRBD2. This CDR3 has 18 residues. Germline V lookup: CDR1 PRHDT, CDR2 FYEKMQ (reference sequence). V was clipped by 2 bases and J by 0 bases; unmatched bases: 10. CDR3 residues: CASSLNLAGVGSSYEQYF. CDR3 DNA (partial): TGTGCCAGCAGCTTAAATCTAGCGGGAGTGGGGAGCTCCTACGAG.

A word on this clone: From the germline J gene comes the end of the CDR3, since the read stops 3 residues before it. The chain uses TRBV6-4 and TRBJ1-5; a possible D gene is TRBD1 (6 bases). The CDR3 runs 13 residues. CDR1 and CDR2 from the germline V gene are MRHNA and SNTAGT. V was shortened by 6 bases and J by 2 bases, with 8 bases between the two germline ends. The DNA read from the CDR3 is TGTGCCAGCAGAGGACAGCGCAATCAGCCC. Translation: CASRGQRNQP. The whole CDR3 is CASRGQRNQPQHF.

Comment on this clone: The read is 3 residues too short to cover the CDR3 end, so that end is filled in from the germline J gene. The chain employs TRBV6-2 or TRBV6-3 and TRBJ2-7; no clear D gene. Trimming removed 7 bases from V and 6 bases from J, with 10 bases in between. Germline V gene sequence: CDR1 MNHEY, CDR2 SVGEGT. The CDR3 is 11 residues long. The sequenced CDR3 bases are TGTGCCAGCACTTATTTCTCCGAG. It codes for CASTYFSE. In full, the CDR3 is CASTYFSEQYF.

Of note for this clone: The read is 3 residues too short to cover the CDR3 end, so that end is filled in from the germline J gene. The V call is TRBV20-1, the J call TRBJ2-1, with 9 bases aligning to TRBD2. The V gene end was trimmed by 6 bases and the J gene end by 8 bases; junction bases not matched to a gene: 11. Germline loops: CDR1 DFQATT, CDR2 SNEGSKA (reference sequence). This CDR3 region has 14 residues. The part of the CDR3 DNA that was read is TGCAGTGCGGAGACTAGCGGATATGTCTATGAG. It yields the protein CSAETSGYVYE. The complete CDR3 protein is CSAETSGYVYEQFF.

A word on this clone: Read sequence stops 3 residues before the CDR3 end, and the germline J gene provides the missing end. J is TRBJ2-4 and V is TRBV29-1, with TRBD1 matching 7 bases. The CDR3 is made up of 15 amino acids. Germline V gives CDR1 SQVTM, CDR2 ANQGSEA. The V segment lost 7 bases and the J segment 7 bases; nucleotides outside the gene matches: 16. The CDR3 bases that were read are TGCAGCGCATCGGGACAGCCGTACGGCCCCAACATT. Encoded protein: CSASGQPYGPNI. The CDR3 in full is CSASGQPYGPNIQYF.

The covered CDR3 bases are TGTGCCAGCAGCTCGCACAGGGGGCTGGAAGAGACC. Translated, it gives CASSSHRGLEET. The full CDR3 protein is CASSSHRGLEETQYF. The chain employs TRBV7-9 and TRBJ2-5; 9 bases are shared with TRBD1. The CDR3 end is not reached by the read, which stops 3 residues before it; the germline J gene fills it in. The CDR3 spans 15 residues. Losses at the gene ends were 4 bases for V and 3 bases for J; bases not matched to a gene: 6. Germline V gene lookup returns CDR1 SEHNR and CDR2 FQNEAQ (reference sequence).

CDR3 DNA (partial): TGTGCCTGGAGTCCAGGGGACGGGGACACCGGGGAG. Its protein is CAWSPGDGDTGE. The whole CDR3 protein reads CAWSPGDGDTGELFF. This sequence joins TRBV30 and TRBJ2-2; weak D call: TRBD1 (6 bases). The read is 3 residues too short to cover the CDR3 end, so that end is filled in from the germline J gene. The V gene's germline CDR1 is GTSNPN and CDR2 SVGIG (reference sequence). This CDR3 has 15 residues. Trimming shortened V by 2 bases and J by 3 bases, and 13 bases separated the two germline ends. Together with reference TRBV30 and TRBJ2-2, the CDR3 gives the full variable domain: SQTIHQWPATLVQPVGSPLSLECTVEGTSNPNLYWYRQAAGRGLQLLFYSVGIGQISSEVPQNLSASRPQDRQFILSSKKLLLSDSGFYLCAWSPGDGDTGELFFGEGSRLTVL.

A remark on this clone: The sequence runs out 3 residues before the end of the CDR3; the remainder is reconstructed from the germline J gene. V is TRBV7-9 and J is TRBJ2-1; a possible D gene is TRBD1 (5 bases). Per the germline V gene, CDR1 is SEHNR and CDR2 is FQNEAQ (reference sequence). This CDR3 spans 13 amino acids. The germline V and J ends were trimmed by 6 bases and 3 bases, with 9 bases remaining between them. The CDR3 region is CASSPQGYNEQFF. The CDR3 DNA, read in part, is TGTGCCAGCAGTCCCCAGGGCTACAATGAG.

To note about this clone: From the germline J gene comes the end of the CDR3, since the read stops 3 residues before it. This sequence joins TRBV30 and TRBJ2-5; 11 nucleotides match TRBD2. The length of the CDR3 is 15 residues. V gave up 7 bases and J gave up 5 bases; unmatched junction bases: 12. Germline V gene lookup returns CDR1 GTSNPN and CDR2 SVGIG (reference sequence). CDR3 DNA (partial): TGTGCCTCCAATCGGTGGACTAGCGGGCCGGAGACC. Translation: CASNRWTSGPET. The whole CDR3 reads CASNRWTSGPETQYF. The full variable domain, completed using reference TRBV30 and TRBJ2-5, is SQTIHQWPATLVQPVGSPLSLECTVEGTSNPNLYWYRQAAGRGLQLLFYSVGIGQISSEVPQNLSASRPQDRQFILSSKKLLLSDSGFYLCASNRWTSGPETQYFGPGTRLLVL.

A word on this clone: The read is 3 residues too short to cover the CDR3 end, so that end is filled in from the germline J gene. V is TRBV30 and J is TRBJ2-7; 8 positions agree with TRBD2. With V trimmed by 3 bases and J by 1 base, 8 bases remained unmatched. From germline, CDR1 is GTSNPN and CDR2 SVGIG (reference sequence). The CDR3 spans 15 residues. CDR3 region: CAWSGGSGASYEQYF. The CDR3 DNA, read in part, is TGTGCCTGGAGCGGGGGTAGCGGGGCATCCTACGAG.

The sequenced part of the CDR3 DNA is TGTGCCGCAACTAGCGGTACAGATACG. It encodes CAATSGTDT. The whole CDR3 reads CAATSGTDTQYF. The genes are TRBV2 and TRBJ2-3, with 8 bases fitting TRBD2. Sequencing ends 3 residues short of the CDR3 end; the germline J gene provides the rest. The germline V gene has CDR1 SNHLY and CDR2 FYNNEI. Unmatched junction bases numbered 4, after V lost 11 bases and J lost 3 bases. The CDR3 has 12 residues. Variable domain in full (rest from reference TRBV2 and TRBJ2-3): EPEVTQTPSHQVTQMGQEVILRCVPISNHLYFYWYRQILGQKVEFLVSFYNNEISEKSEIFDDQFSVERPDGSNFTLKIRSTKLEDSAMYFCAATSGTDTQYFGPGTRLTVL.